This TCR beta chain was recorded in a study of OX40 agonist ivuxolimab in advanced cancers. Whole-study context: The patients got ivuxolimab, which is an agonistic anti-OX40 (CD134) antibody.

There are a few counts of this clone. The CDR3 is 13 residues long. Germline lookup yields CDR1 GTSNPN and CDR2 SVGIG (reference sequence). V was clipped by 4 bases and J by 7 bases, with 15 bases between them. The protocol was immunoSEQ multiplex PCR, while the TCRdb copy is restricted to in-frame clones and leaves out a portion. The table has 30,000 to 40,000 clones, roughly 84% seen once. This clonotype was obtained from an adult with an advanced solid tumor such as melanoma, head and neck, liver or kidney cancer. The input for sequencing was CD4+ or CD8+ T cells sorted from blood, taken in a trial of the OX40 agonist ivuxolimab. This rearrangement joins TRBV30 to TRBJ2-3; D uncertain. CDR3 coding DNA: TGTGCCTGGACCGGTGGCAGTCAGAATACGCAGTATTTT. It translates to CAWTGGSQNTQYF.